The 16 T cell receptor beta chains below come from one sample, sequenced in a study of T cell repertoires in cytomegalovirus infection. TCRdb recomputed calls from the reads with MiXCR, one row per CDR3 protein. The sample lists about 740,000 distinct CDR3 sequences, about 40% occurring once. Source material: PBMCs. The receptors here all came from a human donor in good health (CMV status not recorded). Some clones in this sample may be carry-over from other donors' samples.

Concerning this clonotype: One junction end disagrees with the germline gene, perhaps due to a read error. The chain employs TRBV7-2 and TRBJ1-5; unclear D gene. The CDR3 consists of 13 residues. Germline loops: CDR1 SGHTA, CDR2 FQGNSA. CDR3 nucleotides: TGTTCCAGCAGCTTGATCGACAATCAGCCCCATCATTTT. Translating it yields CSSSLIDNQPHHF.

A few counts support this clonotype. CDR3 DNA: TGTGCCAGCAGTTTGAGGACAGTCGATAGGGGAGCCAAAAACATTCAGTACTTC. Its translation is CASSLRTVDRGAKNIQYF. V is TRBV12-3 or TRBV12-4 and J is TRBJ2-4, with D tentatively TRBD1 (6 bases). CDR3 length: 18 amino acids. V was shortened by 3 bases and J by 0 bases, with 18 bases between the two germline ends.

V gene TRBV28 combines with J gene TRBJ2-7; 7 bases agree with TRBD1. This CDR3 has 14 residues. The J segment lost 5 bases and the V segment lost 4 bases, leaving 8 bases of the junction unmatched. The V gene's germline CDR1 is MDHEN and CDR2 SYDVKM. The CDR3 DNA reads as TGTGCCAGCAGTTGGGTACAGGGGCCCAACGAGCAGTACTTC. Translating it yields CASSWVQGPNEQYF.

V usage is TRBV6-8 and J usage is TRBJ2-7; D possibly corresponds to TRBD2 (7 bases). Germline-derived CDR1 and CDR2 are MNHGY and SAAAGT. With 10 bases removed from V and 5 bases from J, the gap between germline ends came to 21 bases. The CDR3 is made up of 14 amino acids. The DNA for the CDR3 is TGTGCCACCCGAGGGGGGGCGAGGTTGAACGAGCAGTACTTC. Encoded protein: CATRGGARLNEQYF.

The J gene is TRBJ2-1, the V gene TRBV13; 14 positions match TRBD2. The CDR3 is 15 amino acids. Germline V gene lookup returns CDR1 PRHDT and CDR2 FYEKMQ (reference sequence). The trim removed 7 bases at V and 9 bases at J, leaving 8 bases unmatched. The CDR3 region has the DNA TGTGCCAGCACCGGCCGGACTAGCGGGAGGATTGAGCAGTTCTTC. Encoded protein: CASTGRTSGRIEQFF. Complete variable domain (other parts from reference TRBV13 and TRBJ2-1): AAGVIQSPRHLIKEKRETATLKCYPIPRHDTVYWYQQGPGQDPQFLISFYEKMQSDKGSIPDRFSAQQFSDYHSELNMSSLELGDSALYFCASTGRTSGRIEQFFGPGTRLTVL.

This clonotype is a singleton in its sample. This chain connects TRBV15 to TRBJ2-2, with TRBD1 as a possible D gene (6 bases). Germline loops: CDR1 LNHNV, CDR2 YYDKDF (reference sequence). V lost 0 bases, J lost 1 base, and 21 bases lay in between. This CDR3 spans 20 amino acids. CDR3 amino acids: CATSRDWRPTTGRNTGELFF. CDR3 in DNA: TGTGCCACCAGCAGAGATTGGAGGCCTACGACAGGTCGGAACACCGGGGAGCTGTTTTTT.

The chain employs TRBV10-2 and TRBJ2-7, with D perhaps TRBD2 (6 bases). The CDR3 loop spans 15 amino acids. Trimming pared 1 base from V and 2 bases from J, leaving 12 bases between. Germline V gives CDR1 WSHSY, CDR2 SAAADI. CDR3 region: CASSELRGPTYEQYF. In DNA form, the CDR3 reads TGCGCCAGCAGTGAGTTGCGGGGCCCCACCTACGAGCAGTACTTC.

The genes are TRBV6-1 and TRBJ2-7; tentatively, D is TRBD1 or TRBD2 (6 bases each). Germline lookup yields CDR1 MNHNS and CDR2 SASEGT. The CDR3 length is 15 residues. V lost 4 bases, J lost 5 bases, and 18 bases lay in between. The CDR3 nucleotides are TGTGCCAGCAGTGTCCCCCCCGGGGGCAGCCACGAGCAGTACTTC. Encoded protein: CASSVPPGGSHEQYF.

The chain combines TRBV28 with TRBJ2-7, with D unresolved. V lost 2 bases and J 4 bases, leaving 21 bases between the germline ends. The CDR3 is made up of 17 amino acids. Germline lookup yields CDR1 MDHEN and CDR2 SYDVKM. Here the CDR3 DNA reads TGTGCCAGCAGTTTAGGATATCGACCATCGACACTATACGAGCAGTACTTC. It codes for CASSLGYRPSTLYEQYF.

This clonotype was detected a few times. The chain links TRBV5-1 to TRBJ2-7; possible D gene TRBD2, 5 bases. The CDR3 is 14 amino acids. Between the trimmed V and J ends, which lost 1 base and 5 bases, there was a span of 13 bases. Germline loops: CDR1 SGHRS, CDR2 YFSETQ. CDR3 sequence: CASSLFLGADEQYF. The CDR3 coding sequence is TGCGCCAGCAGCTTGTTTTTGGGAGCGGACGAGCAGTACTTC.

This clonotype was recorded a few times. The chain has TRBV7-2 and TRBJ2-7, with no clear D. The germline V gene encodes CDR1 SGHTA and CDR2 FQGNSA. This CDR3 region has 12 residues. Trimming removed 4 bases at V and 2 bases at J, with 6 bases between. CDR3 loop: CASSYKPYEQYF. The DNA for the CDR3 is TGTGCCAGCAGCTACAAACCCTACGAGCAGTACTTC.

In the case of this clonotype: Sequence at one end of the junction differs from germline and may be a read error. This sequence joins TRBV28 and TRBJ1-4; 9 bases fit TRBD1. Germline CDR1 MDHEN, CDR2 SYDVKM. This CDR3 has 13 amino acids. In nucleotides, the CDR3 is TGTGCCAGCCGAACAGGGGGCGAAGAAATACTGTTTTTT. It translates to CASRTGGEEILFF.

This clonotype was observed a few times. The chain joins TRBV18 to TRBJ1-2; D not resolved. V was clipped by 3 bases and J by 4 bases, with 15 bases between them. The CDR3 runs 15 residues. Germline V lookup: CDR1 KGHSH, CDR2 LQKENI. The CDR3 DNA follows: TGTGCCAGCTCACCTCGGATTGGACTTAGCTATGGCTACACCTTC. This gives the protein CASSPRIGLSYGYTF.

The chain recombines TRBV20-1 with TRBJ2-4; TRBD2 agrees at 8 bases. The CDR3 is 15 residues long. Germline CDR1 is DFQATT and CDR2 is SNEGSKA (reference sequence). The trim removed 3 bases at V and 0 bases at J, leaving 4 bases unmatched. CDR3 bases: TGCAGTGCTAGGGAGCGGGGGATAGCCAAAAACATTCAGTACTTC. Protein product: CSARERGIAKNIQYF.

V and J are TRBV29-1 and TRBJ2-3; D possibly corresponds to TRBD2 (6 bases). Trimming cost V 6 bases and J 2 bases, with 18 bases left between them. The CDR3 sequence is 15 residues long. Per germline, CDR1 SQVTM and CDR2 ANQGSEA. CDR3: CSVDASGRNTDTQYF. In DNA form, the CDR3 reads TGCAGCGTAGATGCGAGCGGGCGTAACACAGATACGCAGTATTTT.

V gene TRBV6-1 combines with J gene TRBJ2-3, with 11 bases identical to TRBD2. This CDR3 is 17 amino acids long. J lost 2 bases, V lost 7 bases, and 11 bases had no gene match. CDR1 is MNHNS and CDR2 is SASEGT in the germline V gene. CDR3 residues: CASTLPPTSGNTDTQYF. The CDR3 DNA sequence: TGTGCCAGCACCCTACCCCCGACTAGCGGGAACACAGATACGCAGTATTTT.